This T cell receptor beta chain was sequenced for a study of response to subunit inactivated influenza vaccine. The study's findings and limits: There was a suggestion from the authors that each seasonal influenza vaccination recruits few new T cells.

MiXCR, run by TCRdb on the RT-PCR reads, gives a single entry per CDR3 protein. The repertoire holds hundreds of thousands of distinct CDR3 sequences, with about 15% as singletons. The CDR3 extends over 15 amino acids. The V end was cut by 1 base, the J end by 1 base, with 10 bases between. This clonotype showed up just a few times. The antigen remains unidentified. This sequence joins TRBV12-3 or TRBV12-4 and TRBJ1-1, with D possibly being TRBD1 (5 bases). The sequence was collected from a man aged 45-65 years who received an inactivated influenza vaccine. Sequences were derived from PBMCs from blood, sampled 14 to 15 days before vaccination. In DNA form, the CDR3 reads TGTGCCAGCAGTTTAGGGGGGAATGAGAACACTGAAGCTTTCTTT. The encoded protein is CASSLGGNENTEAFF.